These 5 T cell receptor beta chains were all obtained from the same sample, sequenced in a study of blood T cells in healthy people across ages. The second PCR ran roughly 6 to 11 cycles with a sample-barcoded 5' primer and J-beta primers. TCRdb re-analysed the 5' RACE reads in MiXCR, keeping a single row per CDR3 protein. This table holds roughly 800,000 distinct CDR3 sequences, about 25% found once. These data also featured in a second study, about T cells of mothers and their children.

Sequenced: blood. The receptors here all came from a boy aged 5-17 years in good health.

The table lists this clonotype with a few counts. The chain carries TRBV20-1 and TRBJ2-5, with TRBD2 matching over 7 bases. This CDR3 has 13 residues. J lost 7 bases, V lost 0 bases, and 5 bases had no gene match. Germline assignment: CDR1 DFQATT and CDR2 SNEGSKA (reference sequence). CDR3 loop: CSARERGTGTQYF. The CDR3 nucleotides read TGCAGTGCTAGAGAGCGGGGGACGGGGACCCAGTACTTC.

Only a few counts were recorded for this clonotype. The chain has TRBV6-4 and TRBJ2-3; D is unclear. The V and J ends lost 3 bases and 1 base respectively, with 8 bases between them. Germline V gives CDR1 MRHNA, CDR2 SNTAGT. The CDR3 consists of 14 residues. The CDR3 DNA reads as TGTGCCAGCAGTGATCAGGTTGGCACAGATACGCAGTATTTT. Protein: CASSDQVGTDTQYF.

This chain links TRBV6-6 with TRBJ2-5; the D call may be TRBD1 or TRBD2 (5 bases each). The end of the DNA fits TRBJ2-1 better, so the J call may be wrong. Germline values: CDR1 MNHNY, CDR2 SVGAGI (reference sequence). This CDR3 is 14 amino acids long. The CDR3 nucleotides read TGTGCCACCTTATTACGAGGGGAGTCGAATGAGCAGTTCTTC. Its translation: CATLLRGESNEQFF.

This clonotype was recorded a few times. The CDR3: CASSDRGSVSYEQYF. In DNA, the CDR3 is TGCGCCAGCAGTGACAGGGGATCAGTTTCCTACGAGCAGTACTTC. J is TRBJ2-7 and V is TRBV10-2; D is perhaps TRBD1 (6 bases). The CDR3 sequence is 15 residues long. With 3 bases removed from V and 1 base from J, the gap between germline ends came to 13 bases. CDR1 is WSHSY, CDR2 SAAADI, per germline.

The chain links TRBV11-2 to TRBJ2-1, with TRBD2 matching over 7 bases. Germline assignment: CDR1 SGHAT and CDR2 FQNNGV. The CDR3 has 17 residues. The trim removed 3 bases at V and 6 bases at J, leaving 14 bases unmatched. CDR3 nucleotides: TGTGCCAGCAGCTTTCCCATAGCTGGCGGGAGCTCCAATGAGCAGTTCTTC. This encodes CASSFPIAGGSSNEQFF.